This T cell receptor beta chain was obtained from a study of cytomegalovirus exposure and HLA in healthy donors. Study-level findings and limits: TCR beta sequences reportedly predicted most subjects' HLA-A and HLA-B alleles accurately.

There are a few counts of this clone. What it binds is not known. V shed 3 bases, J shed 8 bases, and the junction held 4 bases outside the gene matches. This CDR3 region has 14 residues. Germline V CDR1 and CDR2: LGHNT, FRNRAP. 13 Jbeta primers and 60 Vbeta primers were used for the PCR. Authors' analysis steps: It was a later analysis that counted 79 million or so unique TCR beta chains, of which 9.5 million to 14 million were shared. Clones were read by immunoSEQ multiplex PCR, and TCRdb kept only the in-frame ones, dropping some. V, J and clone size are taken as reported in that table, and D and trimming were inferred from the DNA itself. This table holds 35,000 to 50,000 clones, approximately 60% found once.

The J gene is TRBJ1-2, the V gene TRBV12-5; 12 bases map to TRBD1. The sequence was obtained from a human donor in good health. The sequenced sample consisted of PBMCs. The CDR3 DNA sequence: TGTGCTAGTGGTTTTGGGGACAGGGGGCGAGGCTACACCTTC. Amino acids: CASGFGDRGRGYTF.